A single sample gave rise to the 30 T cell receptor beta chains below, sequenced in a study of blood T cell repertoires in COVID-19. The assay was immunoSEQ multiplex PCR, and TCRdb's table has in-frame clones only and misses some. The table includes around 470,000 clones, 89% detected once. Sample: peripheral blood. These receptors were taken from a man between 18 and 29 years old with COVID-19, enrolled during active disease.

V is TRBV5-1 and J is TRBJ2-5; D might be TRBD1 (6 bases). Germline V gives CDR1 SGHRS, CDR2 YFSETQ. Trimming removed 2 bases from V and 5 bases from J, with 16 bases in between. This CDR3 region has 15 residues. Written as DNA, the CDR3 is TGCGCCAGCAGCTTATCAACAGGGAATCGGGAGACCCAGTACTTC. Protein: CASSLSTGNRETQYF.

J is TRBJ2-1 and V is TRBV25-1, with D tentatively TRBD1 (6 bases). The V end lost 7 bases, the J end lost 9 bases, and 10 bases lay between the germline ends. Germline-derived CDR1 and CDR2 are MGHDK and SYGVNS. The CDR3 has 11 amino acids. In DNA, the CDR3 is TGTGCCAGCACCCTGGGGGCTGAGCAGTTCTTC. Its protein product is CASTLGAEQFF.

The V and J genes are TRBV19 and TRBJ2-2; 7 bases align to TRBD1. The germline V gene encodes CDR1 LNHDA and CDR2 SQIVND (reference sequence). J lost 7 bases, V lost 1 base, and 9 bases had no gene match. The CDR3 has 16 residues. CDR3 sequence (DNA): TGTGCCAGTAGTATAGGACAGGGCCGAGGAGGCGGGGAGCTGTTTTTT. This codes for CASSIGQGRGGGELFF. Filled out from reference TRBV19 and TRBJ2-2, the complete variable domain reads DGGITQSPKYLFRKEGQNVTLSCEQNLNHDAMYWYRQDPGQGLRLIYYSQIVNDFQKGDIAEGYSVSREKKESFPLTVTSAQKNPTAFYLCASSIGQGRGGGELFFGEGSRLTVL.

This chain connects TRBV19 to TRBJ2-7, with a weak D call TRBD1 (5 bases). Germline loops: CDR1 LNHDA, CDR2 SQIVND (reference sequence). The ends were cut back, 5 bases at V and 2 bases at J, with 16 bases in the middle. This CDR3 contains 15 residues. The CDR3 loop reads CASSYSFRATYEQYF. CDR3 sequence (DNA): TGTGCCAGTAGTTATTCCTTCAGGGCTACCTACGAGCAGTACTTC.

The DNA for the CDR3 is TGTGCCATCAGACGGGACTCCTCCTACAATGAGCAGTTCTTC. Protein product: CAIRRDSSYNEQFF. The V gene is TRBV10-3, the J gene TRBJ2-1; D perhaps matches TRBD2 (6 bases). Germline V lookup: CDR1 ENHRY, CDR2 SYGVKD. V lost 6 bases to trimming and J lost 0 bases, with 9 bases between them. The CDR3 is made up of 14 amino acids.

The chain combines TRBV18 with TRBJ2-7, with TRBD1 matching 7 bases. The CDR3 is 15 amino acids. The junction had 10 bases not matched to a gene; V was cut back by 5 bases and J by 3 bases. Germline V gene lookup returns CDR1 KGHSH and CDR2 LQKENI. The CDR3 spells CASSATYRDSYEQYF. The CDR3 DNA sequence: TGTGCCAGCTCAGCAACATACCGGGACAGCTACGAGCAGTACTTC.

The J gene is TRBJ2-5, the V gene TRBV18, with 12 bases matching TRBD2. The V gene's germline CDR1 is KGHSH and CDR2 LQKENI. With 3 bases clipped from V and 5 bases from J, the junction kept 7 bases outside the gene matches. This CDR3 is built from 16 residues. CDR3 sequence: CASSPLAGGPGETQYF. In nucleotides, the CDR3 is TGTGCCAGCTCACCCCTAGCGGGGGGGCCGGGGGAGACCCAGTACTTC.

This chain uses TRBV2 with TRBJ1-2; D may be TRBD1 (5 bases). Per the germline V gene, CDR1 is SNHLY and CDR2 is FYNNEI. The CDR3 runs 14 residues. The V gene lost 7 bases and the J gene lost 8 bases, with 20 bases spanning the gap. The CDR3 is CASTHDMGRSGYTF. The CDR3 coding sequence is TGTGCCAGCACTCATGATATGGGGCGAAGCGGCTACACCTTC.

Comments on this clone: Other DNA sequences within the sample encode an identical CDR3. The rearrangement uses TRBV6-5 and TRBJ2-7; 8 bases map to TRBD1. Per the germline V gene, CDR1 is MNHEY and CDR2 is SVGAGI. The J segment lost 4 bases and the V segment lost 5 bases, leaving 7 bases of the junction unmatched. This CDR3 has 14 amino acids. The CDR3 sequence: CASSQPGQAYEQYF. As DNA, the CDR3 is TGTGCCAGCAGTCAACCGGGACAGGCGTACGAGCAGTACTTC.

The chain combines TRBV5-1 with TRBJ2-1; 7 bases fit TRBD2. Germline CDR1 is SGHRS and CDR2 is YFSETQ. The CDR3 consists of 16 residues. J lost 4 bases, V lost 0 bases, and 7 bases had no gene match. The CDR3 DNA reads TGCGCCAGCAGCTTGGAGGCGACTAGCTCTTACAATGAGCAGTTCTTC. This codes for CASSLEATSSYNEQFF.

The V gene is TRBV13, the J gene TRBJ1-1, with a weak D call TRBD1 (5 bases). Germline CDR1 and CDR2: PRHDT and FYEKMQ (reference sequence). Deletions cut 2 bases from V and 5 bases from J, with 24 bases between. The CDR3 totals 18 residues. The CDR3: CASSLNPPWSGNRTEAFF. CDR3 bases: TGTGCCAGCAGCTTAAATCCCCCGTGGTCAGGGAATCGTACTGAAGCTTTCTTT.

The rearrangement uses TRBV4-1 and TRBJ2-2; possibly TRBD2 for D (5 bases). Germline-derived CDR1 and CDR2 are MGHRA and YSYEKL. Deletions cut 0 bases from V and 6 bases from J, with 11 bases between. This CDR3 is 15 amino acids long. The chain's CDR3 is CASSQDSGSAGELFF. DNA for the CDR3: TGCGCCAGCAGCCAAGATTCTGGGAGTGCCGGGGAGCTGTTTTTT.

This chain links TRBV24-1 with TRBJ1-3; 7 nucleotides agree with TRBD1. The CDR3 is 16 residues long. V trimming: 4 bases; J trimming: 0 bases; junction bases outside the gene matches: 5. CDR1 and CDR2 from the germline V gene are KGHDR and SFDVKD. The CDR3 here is CATSDPRTGSGNTIYF. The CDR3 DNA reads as TGTGCCACCAGTGACCCTAGGACAGGCTCTGGAAACACCATATATTTT.

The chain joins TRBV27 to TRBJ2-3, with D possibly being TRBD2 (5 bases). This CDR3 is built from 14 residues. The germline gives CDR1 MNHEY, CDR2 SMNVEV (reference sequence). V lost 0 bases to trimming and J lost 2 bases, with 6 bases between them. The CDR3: CASSLSEATDTQYF. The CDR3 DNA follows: TGTGCCAGCAGTTTATCGGAGGCCACAGATACGCAGTATTTT.

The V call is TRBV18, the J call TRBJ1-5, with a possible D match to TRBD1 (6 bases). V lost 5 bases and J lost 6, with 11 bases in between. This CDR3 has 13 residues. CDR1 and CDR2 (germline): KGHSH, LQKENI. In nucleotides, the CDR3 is TGTGCCAGCTCAGACACAGGGATTCAGCCCCAGCATTTT. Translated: CASSDTGIQPQHF.

CDR3 in DNA: TGTGCCAGCAGTGAACCGGACAGGGTCCGGGAGCAGTACTTC. Translating gives CASSEPDRVREQYF. The J gene is TRBJ2-7, the V gene TRBV2; 8 bases fit TRBD1. Per germline, CDR1 SNHLY and CDR2 FYNNEI. J gave up 7 bases and V 2 bases, and 7 bases lay outside the gene matches. The CDR3 contains 14 residues.

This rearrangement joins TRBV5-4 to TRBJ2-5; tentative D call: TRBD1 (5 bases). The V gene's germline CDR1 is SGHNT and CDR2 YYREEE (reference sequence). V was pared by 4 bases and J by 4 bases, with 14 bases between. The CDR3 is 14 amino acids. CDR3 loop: CASSHQGLGETQYF. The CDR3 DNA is TGTGCCAGCAGCCACCAGGGTCTGGGAGAGACCCAGTACTTC. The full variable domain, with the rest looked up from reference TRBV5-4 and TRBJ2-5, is ETGVTQSPTHLIKTRGQQVTLRCSSQSGHNTVSWYQQALGQGPQFIFQYYREEENGRGNFPPRFSGLQFPNYSSELNVNALELDDSALYLCASSHQGLGETQYFGPGTRLLVL.

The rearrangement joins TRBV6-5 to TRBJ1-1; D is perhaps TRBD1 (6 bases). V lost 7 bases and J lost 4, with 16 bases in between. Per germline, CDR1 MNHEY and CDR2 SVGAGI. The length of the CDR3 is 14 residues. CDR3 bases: TGTGCCAGCAAACTTGCAGGGGATGTCACTGAAGCTTTCTTT. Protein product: CASKLAGDVTEAFF.

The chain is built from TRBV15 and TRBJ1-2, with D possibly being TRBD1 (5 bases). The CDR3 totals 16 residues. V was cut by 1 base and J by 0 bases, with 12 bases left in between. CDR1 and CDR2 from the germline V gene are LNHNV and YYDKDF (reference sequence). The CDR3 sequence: CATSRGGDLTNYGYTF. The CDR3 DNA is TGTGCCACCAGCAGAGGGGGGGACCTCACTAACTATGGCTACACCTTC. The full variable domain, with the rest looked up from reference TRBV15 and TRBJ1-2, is DAMVIQNPRYQVTQFGKPVTLSCSQTLNHNVMYWYQQKSSQAPKLLFHYYDKDFNNEADTPDNFQSRRPNTSFCFLDIRSPGLGDTAMYLCATSRGGDLTNYGYTFGSGTRLTVV.

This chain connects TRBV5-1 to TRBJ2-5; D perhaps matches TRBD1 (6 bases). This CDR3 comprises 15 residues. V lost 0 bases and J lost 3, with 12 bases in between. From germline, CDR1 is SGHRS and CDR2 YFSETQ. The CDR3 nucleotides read TGCGCCAGCAGCTTGGAAGGGGGTAGCGAAGAGACCCAGTACTTC. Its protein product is CASSLEGGSEETQYF.

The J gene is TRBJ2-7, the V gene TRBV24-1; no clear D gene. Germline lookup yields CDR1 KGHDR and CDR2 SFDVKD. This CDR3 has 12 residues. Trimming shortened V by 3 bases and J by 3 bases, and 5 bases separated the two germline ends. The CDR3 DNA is TGTGCCACCAGTGATACTGGCTACGAGCAGTACTTC. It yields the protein CATSDTGYEQYF.

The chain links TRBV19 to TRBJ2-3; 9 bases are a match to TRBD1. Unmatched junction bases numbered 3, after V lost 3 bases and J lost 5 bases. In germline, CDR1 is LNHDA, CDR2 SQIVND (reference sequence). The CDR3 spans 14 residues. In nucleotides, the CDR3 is TGTGCCAGTAGTATGAGACAGGGGGAAGATACGCAGTATTTT. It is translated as CASSMRQGEDTQYF.

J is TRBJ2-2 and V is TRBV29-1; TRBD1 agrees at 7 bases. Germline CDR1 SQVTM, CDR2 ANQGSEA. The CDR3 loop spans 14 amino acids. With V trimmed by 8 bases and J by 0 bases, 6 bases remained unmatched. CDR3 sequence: CSTQTGSNTGELFF. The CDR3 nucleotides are TGCAGCACCCAGACAGGGTCGAACACCGGGGAGCTGTTTTTT.

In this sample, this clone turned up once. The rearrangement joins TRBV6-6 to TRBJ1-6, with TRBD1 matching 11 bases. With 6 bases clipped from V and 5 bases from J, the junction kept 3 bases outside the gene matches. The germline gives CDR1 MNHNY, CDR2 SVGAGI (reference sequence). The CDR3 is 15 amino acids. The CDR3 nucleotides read TGTGCCAGCAGGGTGGGACAGGGGGATAATTCACCCCTCCACTTT. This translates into CASRVGQGDNSPLHF.

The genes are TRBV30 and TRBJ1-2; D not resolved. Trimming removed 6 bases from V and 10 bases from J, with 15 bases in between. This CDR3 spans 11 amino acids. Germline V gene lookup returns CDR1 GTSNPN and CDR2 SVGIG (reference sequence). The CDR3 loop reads CACSAGLDYTF. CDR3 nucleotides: TGTGCCTGTTCGGCAGGCCTTGACTACACCTTC.

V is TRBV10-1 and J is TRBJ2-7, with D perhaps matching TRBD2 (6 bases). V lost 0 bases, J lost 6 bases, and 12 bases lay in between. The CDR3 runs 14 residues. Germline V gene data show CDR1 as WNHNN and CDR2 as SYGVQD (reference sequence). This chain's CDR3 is CASSESPGEFEQYF. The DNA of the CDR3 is TGCGCCAGCAGTGAGTCCCCGGGGGAATTCGAGCAGTACTTC.

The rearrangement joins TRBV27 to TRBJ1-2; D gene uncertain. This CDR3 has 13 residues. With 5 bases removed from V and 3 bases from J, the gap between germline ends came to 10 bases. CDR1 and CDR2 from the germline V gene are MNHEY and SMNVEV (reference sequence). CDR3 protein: CASSKRVDYGYTF. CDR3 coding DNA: TGTGCCAGCAGTAAGAGGGTTGACTATGGCTACACCTTC.

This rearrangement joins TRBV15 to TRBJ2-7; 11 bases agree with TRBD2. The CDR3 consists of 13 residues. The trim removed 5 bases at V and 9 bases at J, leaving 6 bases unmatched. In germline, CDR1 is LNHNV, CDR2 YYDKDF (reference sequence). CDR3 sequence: CATSRSGRDAQYF. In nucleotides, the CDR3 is TGTGCCACCAGCCGTAGCGGGAGGGACGCGCAGTACTTC.

This chain's CDR3 is CAISPWTSGIYTQYF. The CDR3 coding sequence is TGTGCCATCAGTCCGTGGACTAGCGGGATATATACGCAGTATTTT. The chain uses TRBV10-3 and TRBJ2-3; TRBD2 matches at 12 bases. Germline lookup yields CDR1 ENHRY and CDR2 SYGVKD. With V trimmed by 5 bases and J by 7 bases, 7 bases remained unmatched. The length of the CDR3 is 15 residues.

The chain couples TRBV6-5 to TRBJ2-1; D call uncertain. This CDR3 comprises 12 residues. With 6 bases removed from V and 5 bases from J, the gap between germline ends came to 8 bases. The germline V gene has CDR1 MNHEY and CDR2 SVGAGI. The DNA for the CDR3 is TGTGCCAGCAGAGGCGGAAACAATGAGCAGTTCTTC. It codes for CASRGGNNEQFF.